This entry concerns a single T cell receptor (beta chain). Its target is not known. The entry originates in a study of cytomegalovirus exposure and HLA in healthy donors. There were likely unrecorded immune exposures, though donors were nominally healthy when sampled. Whole-study results and caveats: Later analysis associated a missense DCLRE1C variant with TCR beta V- and J-gene trimming. 15,000 to 20,000 TCR beta sequences were associated with HLA alleles at 0.05 false discovery rate in a later analysis. A list of 150 to 200 TCR beta chains associated with cytomegalovirus was given.

The CDR3 totals 11 residues. Germline trimming cut 4 bases from V and 7 bases from J; bases unmatched to any gene: 1. From germline, CDR1 is SGHDT and CDR2 YYEEEE. PCR used 60 Vbeta primers and 13 Jbeta primers. The assay was immunoSEQ multiplex PCR, and TCRdb's table has in-frame clones only and misses some. The profile covers about 100,000 clones, with 70% to 80% appearing a single time and roughly 2.5% taken by the ten largest. Sample: PBMCs. The genes are TRBV5-6 and TRBJ2-7, with 8 nucleotides matching TRBD2. The TCR comes from a man aged 50 to 59 in good health and CMV-seropositive. The DNA for the CDR3 is TGTGCCAGCAGCGGCGGGGGGGAGCAGTACTTC. It is translated as CASSGGGEQYF.